Following are 29 T cell receptor beta chains from one sample sequenced in a study of post-analysis software for immune sequencing data (dated by TCRdb to about 2015). The research as a whole found: Patients showed significantly higher frequencies than controls for a few TRBV segments, among them TRBV5-6, TRBV5-1 and TRBV20-1.

Receptor amplification or capture employed PCR. Sequencing was performed on an Illumina HiSeq 2500. To reduce PCR and sequencing biases, unique molecular identifiers were incorporated into the TCR beta cDNA libraries. The public sequencing data were trimmed at Q25 with fastp and processed into clonotypes with MiXCR by TCRdb, which kept only in-frame beta chains. Every distinct CDR3 protein forms one entry, paired with its most common genes and DNA. This sample gives fewer than 850,000 distinct CDR3 sequences in total; under 60% of them show up just once. Approximately 4.4% of the sample belongs to the ten largest clones. The antigens of these receptors remain unknown. Sample: blood. All receptors derive from a girl between 5 and 17 years old with multiple sclerosis.

This chain links TRBV27 with TRBJ2-5; weak D call: TRBD2 (6 bases). The CDR3 loop spans 14 amino acids. Germline CDR1 and CDR2: MNHEY and SMNVEV (reference sequence). Trimming removed 7 bases at V and 3 bases at J, with 15 bases between. CDR3 loop: CASIIKRAKETQYF. The CDR3 DNA reads as TGTGCCAGCATTATCAAGCGGGCAAAAGAGACCCAGTACTTC.

In this sample, this clonotype turned up a few times. This CDR3 is CSAPGRAGASYNSPLHF. The CDR3 DNA follows: TGCAGTGCTCCAGGCAGGGCGGGAGCCTCCTATAATTCACCCCTCCACTTT. The V call is TRBV20-1, the J call TRBJ1-6, with D perhaps TRBD1 (5 bases). Per germline, CDR1 DFQATT and CDR2 SNEGSKA (reference sequence). Deletions cut 5 bases from V and 0 bases from J, with 17 bases between. The CDR3 runs to 17 residues.

This clonotype was counted once. The chain recombines TRBV5-1 with TRBJ2-3, with TRBD1 identical over 7 bases. In germline, CDR1 is SGHRS, CDR2 YFSETQ. The CDR3 runs 17 residues. V lost 3 bases, J lost 0 bases, and 10 bases stayed unmatched. The CDR3: CASSSSQGTASTDTQYF. CDR3 DNA: TGCGCCAGCAGCTCCTCACAGGGGACAGCAAGCACAGATACGCAGTATTTT.

The J gene is TRBJ1-1, the V gene TRBV27; D unclear. The CDR3 spans 15 residues. The germline V gene has CDR1 MNHEY and CDR2 SMNVEV (reference sequence). Trimming pared 11 bases from V and 2 bases from J, leaving 21 bases between. Here the CDR3 DNA reads TGTGCCTCCAGCGACCCTTACACCAGAAACACTGAAGCTTTCTTT. Protein: CASSDPYTRNTEAFF.

The chain recombines TRBV20-1 with TRBJ2-1; possibly TRBD1 or TRBD2 for D (6 bases each). The CDR3 is made up of 16 amino acids. The V end was cut by 2 bases, the J end by 1 base, with 15 bases between. CDR1 DFQATT and CDR2 SNEGSKA come from the germline V gene (reference sequence). CDR3 in amino acids: CSARWSTGRSYNEQFF. CDR3 bases: TGCAGTGCTAGATGGAGCACAGGGAGGTCCTACAATGAGCAGTTCTTC.

DNA for the CDR3: TGCAGTGCGGGGGGGAGGGATTGGTACAATGAGCAGTTCTTC. Translating gives CSAGGRDWYNEQFF. The V gene is TRBV20-1, the J gene TRBJ2-1; 7 bases fit TRBD2. CDR3 size: 14 residues. Germline loops: CDR1 DFQATT, CDR2 SNEGSKA (reference sequence). The ends lost 6 bases at V and 4 bases at J; junction bases unmatched: 9.

The gene calls are TRBV7-9 and TRBJ2-5, with TRBD1 matching over 10 bases. The last part of the DNA fits TRBJ2-7 better; the J call may be wrong. The CDR3 loop spans 17 amino acids. Germline lookup yields CDR1 SEHNR and CDR2 FQNEAQ (reference sequence). The CDR3 spells CASSFRTGGPSAYEQYF. DNA of the CDR3: TGTGCCAGCAGCTTTCGGACAGGGGGGCCCTCTGCCTACGAGCAGTACTTC.

This clonotype was seen a handful of times. This chain uses TRBV6-2 or TRBV6-3 with TRBJ2-6, with D tentatively TRBD2 (5 bases). Per germline, CDR1 MNHEY and CDR2 SVGEGT. With 7 bases removed from V and 0 bases from J, the gap between germline ends came to 16 bases. The CDR3 runs to 17 residues. The DNA of the CDR3 is TGTGCCAGCACGGGGTCACGGGCCTACTCTGGGGCCAACGTCCTGACTTTC. Translation gives CASTGSRAYSGANVLTF.

This clonotype was seen a few times. The rearrangement joins TRBV15 to TRBJ2-1; 12 bases line up with TRBD2. Germline trimming cut 5 bases from V and 6 bases from J; bases unmatched to any gene: 11. CDR3 length equals 17 residues. Per germline, CDR1 LNHNV and CDR2 YYDKDF (reference sequence). The CDR3 here is CATSLTTSGRVVNEQFF. CDR3 in DNA: TGTGCCACCAGCCTGACGACTAGCGGGAGAGTTGTCAATGAGCAGTTCTTC.

This clonotype came up a few times. The chain joins TRBV20-1 to TRBJ2-5; 7 bases line up with TRBD2. The CDR3 contains 14 residues. The germline V gene has CDR1 DFQATT and CDR2 SNEGSKA (reference sequence). V shed 3 bases, J shed 5 bases, and the junction held 9 bases outside the gene matches. The CDR3 nucleotides read TGCAGTGCTAGTCCGGGAGCGGGAAGGGAGACCCAGTACTTC. It yields the protein CSASPGAGRETQYF.

This clonotype was counted once. The gene calls are TRBV12-5 and TRBJ2-1; D is undetermined. From germline, CDR1 is LGHNT and CDR2 FRNRAP. V gave up 6 bases and J gave up 4 bases, with 16 bases separating them. CDR3 size: 15 residues. DNA for the CDR3: TGTGCTAGTGGCCGCGGACCACCATATTACAATGAGCAGTTCTTC. Translating it yields CASGRGPPYYNEQFF.

This clonotype occurred many times. This chain links TRBV24-1 with TRBJ2-5; no definite D call. Germline CDR1 reads KGHDR; CDR2 reads SFDVKD. The CDR3 has 13 amino acids. V was trimmed by 5 bases and J by 7 bases, leaving 13 bases between them. The CDR3 protein is CATSGSGTVTQYF. CDR3 nucleotides: TGTGCCACCAGTGGATCAGGAACCGTGACCCAGTACTTC.

Note on this clonotype: The junction does not match germline at one end; this may be a read error. This sequence joins TRBV4-2 and TRBJ2-3; a possible D gene is TRBD1 (5 bases). The CDR3 length is 15 residues. From germline, CDR1 is LGHNA and CDR2 YNFKEQ. The CDR3 region has the DNA TGTGCCAGCAGCCAAGAGGTCCGCGACACAGGTACGCAGTATTTT. It codes for CASSQEVRDTGTQYF.

The chain couples TRBV29-1 to TRBJ2-7; tentatively, D is TRBD2 (6 bases). The DNA end is a closer match to TRBJ2-5, so the J assignment may be wrong. This CDR3 spans 14 amino acids. Germline assignment: CDR1 SQVTM and CDR2 ANQGSEA. CDR3 region: CSVDGGPGEETQYF. In nucleotides, the CDR3 is TGCAGCGTTGATGGAGGGCCTGGCGAAGAGACCCAGTACTTC.

V is TRBV28 and J is TRBJ2-4; a possible D gene is TRBD1 (6 bases). The V and J ends lost 5 bases and 7 bases respectively, with 15 bases between them. This CDR3 comprises 14 residues. Germline values: CDR1 MDHEN, CDR2 SYDVKM. The CDR3 loop is CASSQRQVGNIQYF. CDR3 nucleotide sequence: TGTGCCAGCAGTCAAAGACAGGTCGGGAACATTCAGTACTTC.

This clonotype has only a few counts. The genes are TRBV14 and TRBJ2-1; D is unclear. The CDR3 sequence is 15 residues long. V lost 0 bases to trimming and J lost 8 bases, with 14 bases between them. Per germline, CDR1 SGHDN and CDR2 FVKESK. In DNA, the CDR3 is TGTGCCAGCAGCCAAGAAGACATCCGGAAGGATGAGCAGTTCTTC. Its translation: CASSQEDIRKDEQFF. The full variable domain, in which reference TRBV14 and TRBJ2-1 provide the parts outside the CDR3, is EAGVTQFPSHSVIEKGQTVTLRCDPISGHDNLYWYRRVMGKEIKFLLHFVKESKQDESGMPNNRFLAERTGGTYSTLKVQPAELEDSGVYFCASSQEDIRKDEQFFGPGTRLTVL.

Turning to this clonotype: An end of the junction differs from the germline gene, which may be a read error. CDR3 sequence (DNA): TGCAGCGTTGAGCCCCAGAATAACTATGGCTGCACCTTC. It yields the protein CSVEPQNNYGCTF. V is TRBV29-1 and J is TRBJ1-2; D is unclear. The V gene's germline CDR1 is SQVTM and CDR2 ANQGSEA. The CDR3 runs to 13 residues. Filled out from reference TRBV29-1 and TRBJ1-2, the complete variable domain reads SAVISQKPSRDICQRGTSLTIQCQVDSQVTMMFWYRQQPGQSLTLIATANQGSEATYESGFVIDKFPISRPNLTFSTLTVSNMSPEDSSIYLCSVEPQNNYGCTFGSGTRLTVV.

The V and J genes are TRBV29-1 and TRBJ2-2, with 7 bases matching TRBD2. This CDR3 spans 14 amino acids. Germline V gene sequence: CDR1 SQVTM, CDR2 ANQGSEA. V lost 8 bases, J lost 5 bases, and 11 bases stayed unmatched. CDR3 DNA: TGCAGCACACGTGGGTCTAGCGGAACCGGGGAGCTGTTTTTT. This codes for CSTRGSSGTGELFF.

The rearrangement links TRBV24-1 to TRBJ2-5, with 9 bases matching TRBD2. The V and J ends lost 7 bases and 4 bases, in that order; junction bases with no gene match: 3. The CDR3 runs 13 residues. In germline, CDR1 is KGHDR, CDR2 SFDVKD. CDR3 protein: CATSGAGGETQYF. In DNA, the CDR3 is TGTGCCACCAGCGGAGCGGGAGGAGAGACCCAGTACTTC.

V gene TRBV12-3 or TRBV12-4 combines with J gene TRBJ2-5; a possible D gene is TRBD1 (6 bases). Trimming took 6 bases from V and 2 from J, leaving 16 bases between them. The CDR3 contains 15 residues. CDR3 sequence (DNA): TGTGCCAGCAGCCATTGGACAGAAGCTCAAGAGACCCAGTACTTC. Its translation is CASSHWTEAQETQYF.

The chain combines TRBV29-1 with TRBJ2-1; D gene ambiguous. This CDR3 has 13 residues. Between the trimmed V and J ends, which lost 4 bases and 4 bases, there was a span of 11 bases. The germline V gene encodes CDR1 SQVTM and CDR2 ANQGSEA. CDR3 sequence: CSVGSQIYNEQFF. CDR3 bases: TGCAGCGTTGGAAGTCAGATTTACAATGAGCAGTTCTTC.

V usage is TRBV20-1 and J usage is TRBJ1-2; D uncertain. Germline V gene data show CDR1 as DFQATT and CDR2 as SNEGSKA (reference sequence). The CDR3 extends over 14 amino acids. The germline V and J ends were trimmed by 3 bases and 4 bases, with 15 bases remaining between them. CDR3 in DNA: TGCAGTGCTAGGCTCCCAGGAACCCTCTATGGCTACACCTTC. It yields the protein CSARLPGTLYGYTF.

In DNA, the CDR3 is TGTGCCATTTCTAGCGGGATCTCCTACGAGCAGTTCTTC. Encoded protein: CAISSGISYEQFF. The rearrangement links TRBV10-3 to TRBJ2-1; TRBD2 agrees at 9 bases. Germline V gives CDR1 ENHRY, CDR2 SYGVKD. The CDR3 spans 13 residues. V trimming: 9 bases; J trimming: 10 bases; junction bases outside the gene matches: 10.

The J gene is TRBJ2-1, the V gene TRBV6-1; 7 nucleotides align to TRBD2. Germline lookup yields CDR1 MNHNS and CDR2 SASEGT. The length of the CDR3 is 15 residues. V lost 3 bases and J lost 7; bases outside the gene matches: 9. DNA of the CDR3: TGTGCCAGCAGTGAGGGGGGGAGTCCGGCAAATGAGCAGTTCTTC. Protein product: CASSEGGSPANEQFF.

V and J are TRBV6-5 and TRBJ2-3, with 7 bases fitting TRBD2. The germline gives CDR1 MNHEY, CDR2 SVGAGI. Trimming cost V 8 bases and J 7 bases; bases outside gene matches: 12. CDR3 length: 14 residues. Here the CDR3 reads CASGRRDYEYTQYF. CDR3 sequence (DNA): TGTGCCAGCGGACGCCGGGACTATGAGTATACGCAGTATTTT.

The rearrangement links TRBV15 to TRBJ1-2; D is ambiguous. Trimming removed 0 bases at V and 0 bases at J, with 5 bases between. Per the germline V gene, CDR1 is LNHNV and CDR2 is YYDKDF (reference sequence). The CDR3 loop spans 14 amino acids. The CDR3 DNA reads as TGTGCCACCAGCAGAGATCTTGCTAACTATGGCTACACCTTC. Its protein is CATSRDLANYGYTF.

The sample holds many counts of this clonotype. The chain employs TRBV20-1 and TRBJ2-3; no definite D call. This CDR3 contains 14 residues. Trimming shortened V by 1 base and J by 1 base, and 9 bases separated the two germline ends. CDR1 and CDR2 (germline): DFQATT, SNEGSKA (reference sequence). CDR3 sequence: CSARAGGGTDTQYF. DNA for the CDR3: TGCAGTGCTAGAGCGGGCGGAGGCACAGATACGCAGTATTTT.

This clonotype has a handful of counts. Germline is not matched at one junction end, which may reflect a read error. V gene TRBV7-7 combines with J gene TRBJ2-7, with D possibly TRBD1 on 5 matching bases. The DNA end lines up better with TRBJ2-5; the J call may be wrong. The CDR3 consists of 13 residues. Looked up from germline, CDR1 is SSHAT and CDR2 is FNYEAQ (reference sequence). This chain's CDR3 is CASSSQGEETQYF. Written as DNA, the CDR3 is TGTGCTAGCAGCTCCCAGGGTGAGGAGACCCAGTACTTC.

This clonotype was seen once. This chain joins TRBV7-9 and TRBJ2-7; a possible D gene is TRBD2 (6 bases). This CDR3 comprises 16 residues. Germline CDR1 and CDR2: SEHNR and FQNEAQ (reference sequence). Trimming took off 3 bases at V and 4 bases at J, with 19 bases between the two ends. CDR3 coding DNA: TGTGCCAGCAGCTTGGAGCGGGCGGCAATGGGTTACGAGCAGTACTTC. Translated, it gives CASSLERAAMGYEQYF.